This T cell receptor beta chain is from a study of blood T cell repertoires in COVID-19. On the study more broadly: Sites in the United States, Italy and Spain provided acute and convalescent COVID-19 samples. In each case, the material was cDNA or gDNA derived from T cells, B-cell-depleted T cells, or PBMCs.

In the study's own analysis: Amplified reference gene primers provided the basis for estimating nucleated cell counts. Clones were read by immunoSEQ multiplex PCR, and TCRdb kept only the in-frame ones, dropping some. V and J calls plus clone size are reproduced from that table; the DNA served to infer D and trimming. There are tens of thousands of clones in the sample; around 74% occur only once, and approximately 30% lies in the top ten. The CDR3 sequence is 16 residues long. J was trimmed by 2 bases and V by 0 bases; bases with no gene match: 7. Germline V gene sequence: CDR1 SGHRS, CDR2 YFSETQ. The receptor comes from a woman at least 80 years old with acute or convalescent COVID-19. This chain links TRBV5-1 with TRBJ2-7, with 8 bases that match TRBD1. The specimen sequenced was peripheral blood. For the CDR3, the DNA is TGCGCCAGCAGCTTGGAGTCAGGGGGCTACGCCTACGAGCAGTACTTC. It translates to CASSLESGGYAYEQYF.